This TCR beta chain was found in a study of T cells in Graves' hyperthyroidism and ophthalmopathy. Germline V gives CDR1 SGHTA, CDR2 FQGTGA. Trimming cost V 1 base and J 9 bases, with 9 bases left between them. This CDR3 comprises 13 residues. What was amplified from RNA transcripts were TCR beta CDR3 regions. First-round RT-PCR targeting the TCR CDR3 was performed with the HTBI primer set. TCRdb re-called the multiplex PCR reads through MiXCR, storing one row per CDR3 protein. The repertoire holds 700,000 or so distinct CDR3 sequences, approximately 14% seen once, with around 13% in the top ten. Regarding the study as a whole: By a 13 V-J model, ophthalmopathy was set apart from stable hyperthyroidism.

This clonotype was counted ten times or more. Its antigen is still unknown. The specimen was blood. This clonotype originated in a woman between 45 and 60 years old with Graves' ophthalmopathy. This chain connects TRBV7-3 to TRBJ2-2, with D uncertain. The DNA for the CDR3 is TGTGCCAGCAGCTTAAATGCTGCCAGGGAGCTGTTTTTT. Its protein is CASSLNAARELFF.